Following are 6 T cell receptor beta chains from one sample sequenced in a study of OX40 agonist ivuxolimab in advanced cancers. TCRdb keeps only in-frame clones here, not all; method: immunoSEQ multiplex PCR. The table lists 55,000 to 60,000 clones, over 90% of them singletons. The sequencing used CD4+ or CD8+ T cells sorted from blood, collected in a trial of the OX40 agonist ivuxolimab. The receptor source for this set is an adult with an advanced solid tumor such as melanoma, head and neck, liver or kidney cancer.

A few counts support this clone. This chain joins TRBV19 and TRBJ2-3; D unclear. CDR1 and CDR2 (germline): LNHDA, SQIVND (reference sequence). The germline V and J ends were trimmed by 4 bases and 0 bases, with 5 bases remaining between them. The CDR3 totals 13 residues. Here the CDR3 reads CASSKLSTDTQYF. CDR3 nucleotides: TGTGCCAGTAGTAAATTAAGCACAGATACGCAGTATTTT.

This clone is a singleton in its sample. This rearrangement joins TRBV30 to TRBJ1-2, with TRBD1 matching over 7 bases. V was pared by 3 bases and J by 5 bases, with 3 bases of the junction left unmatched. The CDR3 has 12 residues. The germline V gene has CDR1 GTSNPN and CDR2 SVGIG (reference sequence). The CDR3 region is CAWRGGAYGYTF. CDR3 in DNA: TGTGCCTGGAGAGGGGGCGCTTATGGCTACACCTTC.

V and J are TRBV4-3 and TRBJ2-7; D gene uncertain. The CDR3 loop spans 15 amino acids. CDR1 and CDR2 from the germline V gene are LGHNA and YSLEER. Trimming removed 1 base at V and 2 bases at J, with 12 bases between. CDR3 protein: CASSQGRTLTYEQYF. In DNA form, the CDR3 reads TGCGCCAGCAGCCAAGGCCGGACCCTGACCTACGAGCAGTACTTC.

This chain connects TRBV11-2 to TRBJ2-2, with D tentatively TRBD1 (6 bases). The ends were cut back, 1 base at V and 5 bases at J, with 11 bases in the middle. The CDR3 spans 15 residues. CDR1 is SGHAT, CDR2 FQNNGV, per germline. The CDR3 DNA follows: TGTGCCAGCAGCTTAGGTGCAGGGGTTACCGGGGAGCTGTTTTTT. Translated: CASSLGAGVTGELFF. Combining the CDR3 with reference TRBV11-2 and TRBJ2-2 gives the whole variable domain EAGVAQSPRYKIIEKRQSVAFWCNPISGHATLYWYQQILGQGPKLLIQFQNNGVVDDSQLPKDRFSAERLKGVDSTLKIQPAKLEDSAVYLCASSLGAGVTGELFFGEGSRLTVL.

This clone appeared once. This chain uses TRBV21-1 with TRBJ2-7; the table's TRBD2 call for D was not verified on the DNA. TRBV21-1 is shown as a pseudogene. The CDR3 runs 21 residues. Written as DNA, the CDR3 is TGTGCCAGCAGCACCTACCGGGACAGGGGTCCTAGCGGGAGGGCCCCTTTCGAGCAGTACTTC. This translates into CASSTYRDRGPSGRAPFEQYF.

Turning to this clone: The sample has other DNA sequences that encode this CDR3 too. V usage is TRBV4-3 and J usage is TRBJ1-1; D remains unclear. Trimming removed 0 bases at V and 5 bases at J, with 10 bases between. This CDR3 has 14 amino acids. Germline CDR1 reads LGHNA; CDR2 reads YSLEER. CDR3 nucleotides: TGCGCCAGCAGCCAAGATCGAGTAAGGACTGAAGCTTTCTTT. Protein: CASSQDRVRTEAFF.